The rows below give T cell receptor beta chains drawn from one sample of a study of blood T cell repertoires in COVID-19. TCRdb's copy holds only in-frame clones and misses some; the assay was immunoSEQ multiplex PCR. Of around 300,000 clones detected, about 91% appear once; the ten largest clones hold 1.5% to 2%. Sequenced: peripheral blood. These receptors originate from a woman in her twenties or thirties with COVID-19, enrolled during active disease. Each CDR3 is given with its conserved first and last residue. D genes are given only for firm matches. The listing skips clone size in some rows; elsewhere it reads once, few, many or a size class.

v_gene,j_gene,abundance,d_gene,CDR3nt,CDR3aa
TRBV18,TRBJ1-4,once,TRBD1,TGTGCCAGCTCACCCCTGGGACAGTCGAATGAAAAACTGTTTTTT,CASSPLGQSNEKLFF
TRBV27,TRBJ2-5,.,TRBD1,TGTGCCAGCAGTCATGGACAGGGGGCAGGGGCGGTTCGAGAGACCCAGTACTTC,CASSHGQGAGAVRETQYF
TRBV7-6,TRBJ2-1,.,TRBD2,TGTGCCAGCAGCACCGGGGGGACTAACAATGAGCAGTTCTTC,CASSTGGTNNEQFF
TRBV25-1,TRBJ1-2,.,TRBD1,TGTGCCAGCAGTGACCACTTGACAGGGGGGACCTATGGCTACACCTTC,CASSDHLTGGTYGYTF
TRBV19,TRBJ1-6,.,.,TGTGCCAGTATGCGGGGGGCGAGATATAATTCACCCCTCCACTTT,CASMRGARYNSPLHF
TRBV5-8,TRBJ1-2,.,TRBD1,TGTGCCAGCGGAGCGATATCCACAGGGGGCTATGGCTACACCTTC,CASGAISTGGYGYTF
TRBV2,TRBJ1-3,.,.,TGTGCCAGCAGTGAAGTGTCCAGGGGAGGGGGAAACACCATATATTTT,CASSEVSRGGGNTIYF
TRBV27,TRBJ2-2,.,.,TGTGCCAGCGGGCCCGCCGGGGAGCTGTTTTTT,CASGPAGELFF
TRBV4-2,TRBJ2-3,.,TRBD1,TGTGCCAGCAGCTCACAGGGGCTCCTTAGCCGCGCAGATACGCAGTATTTT,CASSSQGLLSRADTQYF
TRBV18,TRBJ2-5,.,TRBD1,TGTGCCAGCTCACCCGGACAGGGAGGCGAGACCCAGTACTTC,CASSPGQGGETQYF
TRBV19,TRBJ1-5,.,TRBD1,TGTGCCAGTAGAAGGGACAGGGGGGTCAATCAGCCCCAGCATTTT,CASRRDRGVNQPQHF
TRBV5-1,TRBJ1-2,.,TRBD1,TGCGCCAGCAGACAGACTAGGACAGGGGAAGGCTACACCTTC,CASRQTRTGEGYTF
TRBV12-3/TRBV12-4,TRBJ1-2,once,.,TGTGCCAGCAGGAGGGTAGGCGGCTATACCTTC,CASRRVGGYTF
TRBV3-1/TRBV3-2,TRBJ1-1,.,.,TGTGCCAGCAGCCAAGACGGTTTGAACACTGAAGCTTTCTTT,CASSQDGLNTEAFF
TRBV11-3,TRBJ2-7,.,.,TGTGCCAGCAGCTCACCGGCGAGGGACGAGCAGTACTTC,CASSSPARDEQYF
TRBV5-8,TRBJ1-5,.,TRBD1,TGTGCCAGCAGCTTGGCGACAGGGCCAAATCAGCCCCAGCATTTT,CASSLATGPNQPQHF
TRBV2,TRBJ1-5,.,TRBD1,TGTGCCAGCAGTTTGGACAGGGGGAATCAGCCCCAGCATTTT,CASSLDRGNQPQHF
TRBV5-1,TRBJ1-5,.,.,TGCGCCAGCAGGGCGGCCGGGGAGGATCAGCCCCAGCATTTT,CASRAAGEDQPQHF
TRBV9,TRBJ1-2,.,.,TGTGCCAGCAGCGAAACAGGGTCCCTTTCGGGCTACACCTTC,CASSETGSLSGYTF
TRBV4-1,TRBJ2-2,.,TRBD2,TGCGCCAGCAGCCAAGACACCCCCGGGCTAGCGGGGAGCACCGGGGAGCTGTTTTTT,CASSQDTPGLAGSTGELFF
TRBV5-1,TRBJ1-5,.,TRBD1,TGCGCCAGCAGCCGGACAGGGGGTGGCAATCAGCCCCAGCATTTT,CASSRTGGGNQPQHF
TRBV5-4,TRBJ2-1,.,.,TGTGCCAGCAGCCCACAGCGGGATGAGCAGTTCTTC,CASSPQRDEQFF
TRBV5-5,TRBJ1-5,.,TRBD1,TGTGCCAGCAGCAGGGACAGCAATAGCAATCAGCCCCAGCATTTT,CASSRDSNSNQPQHF
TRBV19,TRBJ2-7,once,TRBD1,TGTGCCAGTAGCGCCCGAGGACAGGGGGCTAGGGGCGAGCAGTACTTC,CASSARGQGARGEQYF
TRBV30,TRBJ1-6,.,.,TGTGCCTGTGAGGGGGTAGGAAATTCACCCCTCCACTTT,CACEGVGNSPLHF
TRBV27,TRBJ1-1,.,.,TGTGCCAGCAGCCTTCACGGGACACTCAAAAACACTGAAGCTTTCTTT,CASSLHGTLKNTEAFF
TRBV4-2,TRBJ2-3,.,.,TGTGCCAGCAGCCAAGTGGCGCTAGCTGGAGATACGCAGTATTTT,CASSQVALAGDTQYF
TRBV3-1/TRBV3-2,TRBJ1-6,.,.,TGTGCCAGCAGCCCAGGGACAATCCTTGGTAATTCACCCCTCCACTTT,CASSPGTILGNSPLHF
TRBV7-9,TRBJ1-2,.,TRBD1,TGTGCCAGCAGATTCGACAGGGACTACTATGGCTACACCTTC,CASRFDRDYYGYTF
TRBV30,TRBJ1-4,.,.,TGTGCCTGGAGGGGGGGAAGTCAACTGTTTTTT,CAWRGGSQLFF
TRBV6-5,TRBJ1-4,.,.,TGTGCCACGGGGAGGGAAAATGAAAAACTGTTTTTT,CATGRENEKLFF
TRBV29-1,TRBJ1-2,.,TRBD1,TGCAGCGCAGCCGGGACAGCTTATGGCTACACCTTC,CSAAGTAYGYTF
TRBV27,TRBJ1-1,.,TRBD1,TGTGCCAGCAGTTTCCGACAGGGGCAGGCTTTCTTT,CASSFRQGQAFF
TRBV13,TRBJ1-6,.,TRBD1,TGTGCCAGCAGCTTAGGACTACAGGGGGGTAATTCACCCCTCCACTTT,CASSLGLQGGNSPLHF
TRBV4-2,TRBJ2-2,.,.,TGTGCCAGCAGCCCTGGGACTGCGGAAGGGGAGCTGTTTTTT,CASSPGTAEGELFF
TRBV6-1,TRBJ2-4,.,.,TGTGCCAGCAGTGAACCGCACTTCATCCAGTACTTC,CASSEPHFIQYF